One and the same sample provided the 15 T cell receptor beta chains below, sequenced in a study of T-cell memory formation after mild COVID-19. From the 5' RACE reads, TCRdb called clonotypes with MiXCR, one entry per CDR3 protein. The table shows some 450,000 distinct CDR3 sequences, with 20% occurring only once. Specimen: PBMCs or a T cell subset sorted from them (not recorded which). All receptors derive from an adult woman who had mild COVID-19 (a few samples of this study predate the infection). Cell type and time point are not known.

The table lists this clonotype with many counts. The chain couples TRBV12-3 or TRBV12-4 to TRBJ2-5; TRBD1 matches at 8 bases. With 8 bases clipped from V and 2 bases from J, the junction kept 16 bases outside the gene matches. The CDR3 spans 17 residues. This chain's CDR3 is CASSPWGRGQFQETQYF. In DNA form, the CDR3 reads TGTGCCAGCTCTCCATGGGGCAGGGGGCAGTTTCAAGAGACCCAGTACTTC.

In its sample, this clonotype was seen once. This chain uses TRBV4-1 with TRBJ2-1; tentatively, D is TRBD2 (6 bases). Germline lookup yields CDR1 MGHRA and CDR2 YSYEKL. Trimming removed 4 bases at V and 0 bases at J, with 13 bases between. This CDR3 has 16 amino acids. In DNA form, the CDR3 reads TGCGCCAGCAGCCGGACGTACGGGAGCTCCTACAATGAGCAGTTCTTC. As protein: CASSRTYGSSYNEQFF.

The chain combines TRBV12-3 or TRBV12-4 with TRBJ2-7; D remains unclear. Trimming took 8 bases from V and 2 from J, leaving 25 bases between them. This CDR3 contains 17 residues. For the CDR3, the DNA is TGTGCCAGCCGTCCATACGCCGGAACGGAAAGTACCTACGAGCAGTACTTC. Amino acid sequence: CASRPYAGTESTYEQYF.

This clonotype was picked up a small number of times. The V and J genes are TRBV20-1 and TRBJ1-1; 8 bases line up with TRBD1. Losses at the gene ends were 5 bases for V and 4 bases for J; bases not matched to a gene: 6. The CDR3 sequence is 13 residues long. The germline V gene has CDR1 DFQATT and CDR2 SNEGSKA (reference sequence). The chain's CDR3 is CSAPQGAFTEAFF. The CDR3 nucleotides are TGCAGTGCTCCTCAGGGGGCTTTCACTGAAGCTTTCTTT.

In this sample, this clonotype turned up a few times. This chain uses TRBV12-3 or TRBV12-4 with TRBJ2-3; no firm D call. V lost 8 bases and J lost 6, with 21 bases in between. The CDR3 has 15 residues. The CDR3 nucleotides are TGTGCCAGCTCCGTCCCAAGCCGGCTGAGGGATACGCAGTATTTT. This gives the protein CASSVPSRLRDTQYF.

This sequence joins TRBV19 and TRBJ2-1; 14 positions match TRBD2. The CDR3 contains 15 residues. Trimming removed 8 bases from V and 7 bases from J; junction bases left unmatched: 7. Germline loops: CDR1 LNHDA, CDR2 SQIVND (reference sequence). The CDR3 loop reads CASSGTSGSVNEQFF. CDR3 nucleotide sequence: TGTGCCAGTTCAGGGACTAGCGGGAGTGTAAATGAGCAGTTCTTC.

V and J are TRBV7-9 and TRBJ1-1; D perhaps matches TRBD1 (6 bases). The CDR3 is made up of 15 amino acids. Per the germline V gene, CDR1 is SEHNR and CDR2 is FQNEAQ (reference sequence). Trimming pared 1 base from V and 2 bases from J, leaving 11 bases between. The CDR3 reads CASSLGGGSNTEAFF. The DNA for the CDR3 is TGTGCCAGCAGCTTAGGAGGGGGTTCTAACACTGAAGCTTTCTTT.

V usage is TRBV30 and J usage is TRBJ2-5, with D perhaps being TRBD1 or TRBD2 (5 bases each). The V end lost 0 bases, the J end lost 9 bases, and 8 bases lay between the germline ends. The germline gives CDR1 GTSNPN, CDR2 SVGIG (reference sequence). The CDR3 is 11 amino acids. Here the CDR3 reads CAWSVRGAQYF. For the CDR3, the DNA is TGTGCCTGGAGTGTACGAGGGGCCCAGTACTTC.

This clonotype was detected ten times or more. V usage is TRBV18 and J usage is TRBJ2-5; D is undetermined. The CDR3 is made up of 12 amino acids. Trimming stripped 3 bases from V and 5 bases from J, with 7 bases between. Per the germline V gene, CDR1 is KGHSH and CDR2 is LQKENI. CDR3 residues: CASSPSRETQYF. In DNA, the CDR3 is TGTGCCAGCTCACCGTCCAGGGAGACCCAGTACTTC.

The table lists this clonotype with a few counts. The V and J genes are TRBV19 and TRBJ2-3; D is undetermined. The CDR3 contains 15 residues. V was cut by 4 bases and J by 1 base, with 12 bases left in between. Germline V gene lookup returns CDR1 LNHDA and CDR2 SQIVND (reference sequence). In nucleotides, the CDR3 is TGTGCCAGTAGTAAAATCAGTGGGGGCACAGATACGCAGTATTTT. Translation: CASSKISGGTDTQYF. The variable domain in full, with the rest retrieved from reference TRBV19 and TRBJ2-3, is DGGITQSPKYLFRKEGQNVTLSCEQNLNHDAMYWYRQDPGQGLRLIYYSQIVNDFQKGDIAEGYSVSREKKESFPLTVTSAQKNPTAFYLCASSKISGGTDTQYFGPGTRLTVL.

This clonotype was counted a few times. The genes are TRBV11-1 and TRBJ2-1, with D hard to call. Germline CDR1 is SGHAT and CDR2 is FQDESV (reference sequence). This CDR3 spans 14 amino acids. The germline V and J ends were trimmed by 2 bases and 7 bases, with 12 bases remaining between them. The CDR3 region is CASSLSLVENEQFF. In DNA form, the CDR3 reads TGTGCCAGCAGCTTAAGTCTTGTGGAGAATGAGCAGTTCTTC.

This clonotype was detected ten times or more. The CDR3, as DNA: TGTGCCAGCAGGGACAGGGAGGCGGGCTATGGCTACACCTTC. Translation gives CASRDREAGYGYTF. The rearrangement uses TRBV6-5 and TRBJ1-2, with 8 bases aligning to TRBD1. J gave up 4 bases and V 6 bases, and 7 bases lay outside the gene matches. Per the germline V gene, CDR1 is MNHEY and CDR2 is SVGAGI. This CDR3 has 14 residues.

The CDR3 region has the DNA TGTGCCACCAGTGATTTTTCAGGCGTCGGCACCGGGGAGCTGTTTTTT. It is translated as CATSDFSGVGTGELFF. The rearrangement links TRBV24-1 to TRBJ2-2; unclear D gene. The germline gives CDR1 KGHDR, CDR2 SFDVKD. The CDR3 length is 16 residues. V lost 1 base, J lost 4 bases, and 12 bases lay in between.

This clonotype was seen ten or more times. The V gene is TRBV7-9, the J gene TRBJ1-2, with 7 bases aligning to TRBD1. V shed 5 bases, J shed 2 bases, and the junction held 2 bases outside the gene matches. Looked up from germline, CDR1 is SEHNR and CDR2 is FQNEAQ (reference sequence). The CDR3 sequence is 13 residues long. CDR3 bases: TGTGCCAGCAGCCCGGGACAGAACTATGGCTACACCTTC. This encodes CASSPGQNYGYTF.

This clonotype was observed a handful of times. The V and J genes are TRBV7-8 and TRBJ2-7, with D possibly matching TRBD1 (5 bases). Trimming cost V 4 bases and J 7 bases, with 8 bases left between them. Per the germline V gene, CDR1 is SGHVS and CDR2 is FQNEAQ. The CDR3 sequence is 11 residues long. The CDR3: CASSSRVEQYF. The CDR3 DNA follows: TGTGCCAGCAGCTCCAGGGTTGAGCAGTACTTC.